This T cell receptor beta chain is from a study of blood T cell repertoires in COVID-19. On the study more broadly: In each case, the material was cDNA or gDNA derived from T cells, B-cell-depleted T cells, or PBMCs.

Original methodology: Amplification from reference gene primers served as the basis for estimated nucleated cell counts. The table came from immunoSEQ multiplex PCR; TCRdb's copy has only in-frame clones and leaves some out. V and J calls and clone size follow that table, whereas D and trimming were derived from the DNA. Found here are about 51,000 clones, about 86% of them singletons; the top ten hold 3.5% to 5%. The germline V gene encodes CDR1 SGHTA and CDR2 FQGNSA. This CDR3 comprises 15 residues. J lost 3 bases, V lost 4 bases, and 8 bases had no gene match. V and J are TRBV7-2 and TRBJ2-7, with 8 bases matching TRBD2. This receptor was obtained from a man of 80 years or more with active COVID-19. The sample was peripheral blood. The CDR3 region is CASSSGAGGLYEQYF. The CDR3, as DNA: TGTGCCAGCAGCTCTGGGGCGGGAGGCCTCTACGAGCAGTACTTC.